One and the same sample provided the 16 T cell receptor beta chains below, sequenced in a study of T cell responses to AZD1222 COVID-19 vaccine. The method was immunoSEQ multiplex PCR; TCRdb's version includes in-frame clones alone and lacks a portion of them. This sample has about 99,000 clones; over 90% occur once, and the top ten carry around 5%. The source was peripheral blood, collected on day 0 of AZD1222 vaccination. The source is an adult in good health.

This chain links TRBV7-8 with TRBJ1-4; D gene ambiguous. This CDR3 contains 14 residues. The germline CDR1 and CDR2 sequences are SGHVS and FQNEAQ. Trimming left V 5 bases short and J 0 bases short, with 7 bases between. CDR3 coding DNA: TGTGCCAGCAGCGAAGAGGCAACTAATGAAAAACTGTTTTTT. It specifies CASSEEATNEKLFF.

J is TRBJ2-7 and V is TRBV4-1; a possible D gene is TRBD1 (5 bases). This CDR3 comprises 15 residues. Between the trimmed V and J ends, which lost 1 base and 2 bases, there was a span of 12 bases. Germline V lookup: CDR1 MGHRA, CDR2 YSYEKL. DNA for the CDR3: TGCGCCAGCAGCCAAGGGCAGGGTGGTACCTACGAGCAGTACTTC. Its protein is CASSQGQGGTYEQYF.

The chain joins TRBV10-3 to TRBJ2-2; TRBD2 matches at 7 bases. The CDR3 is 16 amino acids. The germline gives CDR1 ENHRY, CDR2 SYGVKD. V gave up 0 bases and J gave up 2 bases; unmatched junction bases: 3. CDR3 sequence: CAISESASGNTGELFF. DNA of the CDR3: TGTGCCATCAGTGAGTCGGCTAGCGGAAACACCGGGGAGCTGTTTTTT.

This clone has just a few counts. The rearrangement links TRBV7-8 to TRBJ2-7; 7 nucleotides align to TRBD1. Germline lookup yields CDR1 SGHVS and CDR2 FQNEAQ. V shed 4 bases and J 0 bases; nucleotides not matched to a gene: 9. The CDR3 is made up of 16 amino acids. The CDR3 sequence is CASSSQTGSSSYEQYF. The CDR3 DNA reads as TGTGCCAGCAGCTCACAGACAGGGTCCAGCTCCTACGAGCAGTACTTC.

The V and J genes are TRBV6-6 and TRBJ2-2; D is unclear. The CDR3 is 13 residues long. Per germline, CDR1 MNHNY and CDR2 SVGAGI (reference sequence). Trimming left V 6 bases short and J 3 bases short, with 8 bases between. The DNA of the CDR3 is TGTGCCAGCAGCCCAACTGACACCGGGGAGCTGTTTTTT. Its protein product is CASSPTDTGELFF.

V usage is TRBV2 and J usage is TRBJ2-7; D is ambiguous. The CDR3 length is 10 residues. Germline loops: CDR1 SNHLY, CDR2 FYNNEI. V lost 4 bases, J lost 12 bases, and 10 bases lay in between. CDR3 residues: CASSGVSRYF. CDR3 nucleotide sequence: TGTGCCAGCAGTGGCGTGAGCCGGTACTTC.

This chain uses TRBV28 with TRBJ1-3; no firm D call. V shed 1 base and J shed 2 bases, with 9 bases lying between them. Germline V lookup: CDR1 MDHEN, CDR2 SYDVKM. This CDR3 spans 15 amino acids. CDR3 bases: TGTGCCAGCAGTTTATATGCGGGCCCTGGAAACACCATATATTTT. Translating it yields CASSLYAGPGNTIYF.

The chain carries TRBV7-2 and TRBJ2-7; D is unresolved. Germline V gene data show CDR1 as SGHTA and CDR2 as FQGNSA. CDR3 length: 12 amino acids. The germline V and J ends were trimmed by 5 bases and 4 bases, with 9 bases remaining between them. The CDR3 reads CASSNPNYEQYF. CDR3 DNA: TGTGCCAGCAGCAACCCGAATTACGAGCAGTACTTC. The full variable domain, with the rest looked up from reference TRBV7-2 and TRBJ2-7, is GAGVSQSPSNKVTEKGKDVELRCDPISGHTALYWYRQSLGQGLEFLIYFQGNSAPDKSGLPSDRFSAERTGGSVSTLTIQRTQQEDSAVYLCASSNPNYEQYFGPGTRLTVT.

The chain couples TRBV28 to TRBJ2-2; D is undetermined. Trimming took off 7 bases at V and 7 bases at J, with 10 bases between the two ends. The CDR3 totals 12 residues. Germline CDR1 is MDHEN and CDR2 is SYDVKM. The CDR3 DNA is TGTGCCAGCAAGGCTTTGGACGGGGAGCTGTTTTTT. The encoded protein is CASKALDGELFF.

The V gene is TRBV5-1, the J gene TRBJ2-1; possibly TRBD1 or TRBD2 for D (6 bases each). The CDR3 extends over 15 amino acids. Trimming pared 5 bases from V and 7 bases from J, leaving 19 bases between. Germline lookup yields CDR1 SGHRS and CDR2 YFSETQ. CDR3 sequence: CASSPGTLAGNEQFF. CDR3 sequence (DNA): TGCGCCAGCAGTCCGGGGACACTCGCGGGGAATGAGCAGTTCTTC.

V usage is TRBV10-2 and J usage is TRBJ2-7, with 8 bases aligning to TRBD2. The CDR3 extends over 15 amino acids. J was trimmed by 0 bases and V by 6 bases; bases with no gene match: 7. Germline V gene lookup returns CDR1 WSHSY and CDR2 SAAADI. The CDR3 DNA sequence: TGCGCCAGCAGGGGGCTAGCGGGCATCTCCTACGAGCAGTACTTC. Amino acids: CASRGLAGISYEQYF.

V is TRBV5-6 and J is TRBJ2-1; unclear D gene. The V gene lost 1 base and the J gene lost 6 bases, with 11 bases spanning the gap. CDR3 length: 14 amino acids. Germline lookup yields CDR1 SGHDT and CDR2 YYEEEE. The CDR3 sequence: CASSLSPGPNEQFF. The CDR3 nucleotides are TGTGCCAGCAGCTTGTCGCCAGGACCCAATGAGCAGTTCTTC.

The chain couples TRBV27 to TRBJ1-2; weak D call: TRBD1 (5 bases). CDR3 length: 11 residues. Trimming removed 7 bases from V and 5 bases from J, with 8 bases in between. Germline CDR1 MNHEY, CDR2 SMNVEV (reference sequence). In nucleotides, the CDR3 is TGTGCCAGCACCCACAGGTATGGCTACACCTTC. Encoded protein: CASTHRYGYTF.

The chain uses TRBV15 and TRBJ1-4; no definite D call. The germline V gene has CDR1 LNHNV and CDR2 YYDKDF (reference sequence). Deletions cut 0 bases from V and 4 bases from J, with 12 bases between. The CDR3 covers 16 residues. DNA for the CDR3: TGTGCCACCAGCAGAGATCGCGGAAACTTTAATGAAAAACTGTTTTTT. This encodes CATSRDRGNFNEKLFF.

The chain combines TRBV18 with TRBJ2-7; D gene unclear. Per the germline V gene, CDR1 is KGHSH and CDR2 is LQKENI. The V gene lost 5 bases and the J gene lost 7 bases, with 12 bases spanning the gap. There are 12 residues in the CDR3. CDR3: CASSTYLEEQYF. The CDR3, as DNA: TGTGCCAGCTCAACCTATCTAGAAGAGCAGTACTTC.

The V and J genes are TRBV6-2 or TRBV6-3 and TRBJ1-4, with TRBD1 matching 9 bases. The germline gives CDR1 MNHEY, CDR2 SVGEGT. This CDR3 is built from 17 residues. With V trimmed by 6 bases and J by 5 bases, 13 bases remained unmatched. CDR3 region: CASSPLYGQGWNEKLFF. The CDR3 DNA follows: TGTGCCAGCAGCCCTTTATATGGACAGGGGTGGAATGAAAAACTGTTTTTT.